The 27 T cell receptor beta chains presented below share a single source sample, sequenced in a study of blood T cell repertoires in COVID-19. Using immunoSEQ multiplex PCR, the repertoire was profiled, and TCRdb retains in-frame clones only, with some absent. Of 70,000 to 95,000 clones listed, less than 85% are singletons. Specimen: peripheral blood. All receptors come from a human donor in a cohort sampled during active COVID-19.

The CDR3 DNA sequence: TGTGCCAGCAGCCGGAAGTTTGGGGACAGGGGCCATGGCTACACCTTC. Its protein is CASSRKFGDRGHGYTF. The chain recombines TRBV3-1 (or the pseudogene TRBV3-2) with TRBJ1-2, with 10 bases aligning to TRBD1. The CDR3 has 16 amino acids. CDR1 is LGHDT and CDR2 is YNNKEL in the germline V gene (reference sequence). V trimming: 4 bases; J trimming: 6 bases; junction bases outside the gene matches: 11.

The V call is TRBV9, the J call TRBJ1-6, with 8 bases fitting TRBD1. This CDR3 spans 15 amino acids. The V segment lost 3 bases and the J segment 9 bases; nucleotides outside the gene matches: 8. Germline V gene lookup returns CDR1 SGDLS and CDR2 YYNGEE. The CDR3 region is CASSDGQGRLSPLHF. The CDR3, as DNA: TGTGCCAGCAGCGACGGACAGGGCCGTCTTTCACCCCTCCACTTT.

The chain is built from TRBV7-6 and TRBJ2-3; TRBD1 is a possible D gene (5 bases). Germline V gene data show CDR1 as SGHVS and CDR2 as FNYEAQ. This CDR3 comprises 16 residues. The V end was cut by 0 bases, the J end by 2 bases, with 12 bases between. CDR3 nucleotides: TGTGCCAGCAGCTTAGCATGGCCAGGGTACACAGATACGCAGTATTTT. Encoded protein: CASSLAWPGYTDTQYF. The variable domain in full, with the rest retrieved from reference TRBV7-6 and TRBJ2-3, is GAGVSQSPRYKVTKRGQDVALRCDPISGHVSLYWYRQALGQGPEFLTYFNYEAQQDKSGLPNDRFSAERPEGSISTLTIQRTEQRDSAMYRCASSLAWPGYTDTQYFGPGTRLTVL.

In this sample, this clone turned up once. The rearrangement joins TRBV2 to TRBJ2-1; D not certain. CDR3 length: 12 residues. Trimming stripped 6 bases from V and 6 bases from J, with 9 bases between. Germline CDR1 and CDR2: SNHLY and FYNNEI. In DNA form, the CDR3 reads TGTGCCAGCAGGCAACGTAGCAATGAGCAGTTCTTC. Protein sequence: CASRQRSNEQFF.

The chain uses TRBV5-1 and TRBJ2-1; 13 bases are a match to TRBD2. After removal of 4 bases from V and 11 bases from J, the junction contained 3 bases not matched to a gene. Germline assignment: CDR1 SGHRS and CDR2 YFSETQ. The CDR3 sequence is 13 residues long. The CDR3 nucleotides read TGCGCCAGCAGCGAGGGACTAGCGGGACAGCAGTTCTTC. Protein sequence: CASSEGLAGQQFF.

The CDR3 DNA is TGTGCCAGCAGCCAAATCCAGGGTAATGAAAAACTGTTTTTT. Translated, it gives CASSQIQGNEKLFF. This chain joins TRBV14 and TRBJ1-4, with a weak D call TRBD1 (5 bases). V lost 2 bases and J lost 4, with 8 bases in between. The CDR3 loop spans 14 amino acids. Germline V gives CDR1 SGHDN, CDR2 FVKESK.

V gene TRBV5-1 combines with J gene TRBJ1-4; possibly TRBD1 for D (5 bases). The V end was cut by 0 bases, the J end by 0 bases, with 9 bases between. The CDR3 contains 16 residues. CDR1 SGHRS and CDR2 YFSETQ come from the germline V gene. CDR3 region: CASSLGGQATNEKLFF. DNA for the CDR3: TGCGCCAGCAGCTTGGGGGGCCAGGCAACTAATGAAAAACTGTTTTTT. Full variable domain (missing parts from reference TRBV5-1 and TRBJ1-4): KAGVTQTPRYLIKTRGQQVTLSCSPISGHRSVSWYQQTPGQGLQFLFEYFSETQRNKGNFPGRFSGRQFSNSRSEMNVSTLELGDSALYLCASSLGGQATNEKLFFGSGTQLSVL.

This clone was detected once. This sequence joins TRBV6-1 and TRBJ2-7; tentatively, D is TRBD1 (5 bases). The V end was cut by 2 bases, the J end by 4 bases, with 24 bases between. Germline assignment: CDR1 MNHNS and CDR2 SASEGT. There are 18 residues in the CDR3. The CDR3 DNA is TGTGCCAGCAGTGAAAAAATTCTCAGGGTTCCGATATCATACGAGCAGTACTTC. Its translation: CASSEKILRVPISYEQYF.

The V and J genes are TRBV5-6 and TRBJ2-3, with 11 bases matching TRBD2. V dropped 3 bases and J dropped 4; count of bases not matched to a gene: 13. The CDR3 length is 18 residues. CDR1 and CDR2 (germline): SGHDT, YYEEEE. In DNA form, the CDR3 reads TGTGCCAGCAGCTCACCCGGGACTAGCGGTGTTTTTCCAGATACGCAGTATTTT. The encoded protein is CASSSPGTSGVFPDTQYF.

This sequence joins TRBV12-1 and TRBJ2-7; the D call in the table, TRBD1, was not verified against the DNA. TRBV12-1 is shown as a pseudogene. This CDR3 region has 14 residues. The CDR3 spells CASSGTGSSYEQYF. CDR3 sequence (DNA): TGTGCCAGCAGCGGCACAGGGAGCTCCTACGAGCAGTACTTC.

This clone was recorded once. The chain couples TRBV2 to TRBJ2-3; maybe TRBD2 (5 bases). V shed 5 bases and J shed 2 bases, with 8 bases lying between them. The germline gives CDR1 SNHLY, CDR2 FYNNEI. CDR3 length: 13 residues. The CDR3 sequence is CASSLRDTDTQYF. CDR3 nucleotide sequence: TGTGCCAGCAGTCTCCGGGACACAGATACGCAGTATTTT.

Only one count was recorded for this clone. CDR3 loop: CASSRRQGAAGTEAFF. The CDR3 DNA is TGTGCCAGCAGCCGAAGACAGGGGGCCGCTGGCACTGAAGCTTTCTTT. The chain links TRBV14 to TRBJ1-1, with 10 bases identical to TRBD1. The germline V gene has CDR1 SGHDN and CDR2 FVKESK. Unmatched junction bases numbered 9, after V lost 4 bases and J lost 4 bases. The CDR3 loop spans 16 amino acids. Drawing the rest from reference TRBV14 and TRBJ1-1, the complete variable domain is EAGVTQFPSHSVIEKGQTVTLRCDPISGHDNLYWYRRVMGKEIKFLLHFVKESKQDESGMPNNRFLAERTGGTYSTLKVQPAELEDSGVYFCASSRRQGAAGTEAFFGQGTRLTVV.

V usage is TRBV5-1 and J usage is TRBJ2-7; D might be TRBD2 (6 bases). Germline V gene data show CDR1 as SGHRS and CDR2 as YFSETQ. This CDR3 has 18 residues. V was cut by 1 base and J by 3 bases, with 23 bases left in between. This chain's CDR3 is CASSLTGTYKGYSYEQYF. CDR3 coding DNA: TGCGCCAGCAGCTTGACCGGGACTTATAAGGGTTATAGCTACGAGCAGTACTTC.

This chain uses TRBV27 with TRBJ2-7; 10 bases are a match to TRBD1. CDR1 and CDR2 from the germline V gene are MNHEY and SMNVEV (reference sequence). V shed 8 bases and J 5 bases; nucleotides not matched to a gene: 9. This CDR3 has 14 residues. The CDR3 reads CASGTGTGVNEQYF. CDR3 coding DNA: TGTGCCAGCGGAACCGGGACAGGGGTTAACGAGCAGTACTTC.

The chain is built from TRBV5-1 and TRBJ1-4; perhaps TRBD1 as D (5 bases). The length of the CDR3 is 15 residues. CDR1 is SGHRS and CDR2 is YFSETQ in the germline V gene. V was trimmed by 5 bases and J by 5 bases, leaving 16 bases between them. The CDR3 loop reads CASSRDRGKNEKLFF. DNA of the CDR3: TGCGCCAGCAGTAGGGACCGGGGGAAGAATGAAAAACTGTTTTTT.

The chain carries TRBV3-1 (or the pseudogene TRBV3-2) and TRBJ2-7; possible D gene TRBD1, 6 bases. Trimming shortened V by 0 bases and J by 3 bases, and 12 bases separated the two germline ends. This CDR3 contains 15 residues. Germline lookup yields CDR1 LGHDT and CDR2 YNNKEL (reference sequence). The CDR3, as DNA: TGTGCCAGCAGCCAAGATAGCCAGGGGCTCTACGAGCAGTACTTC. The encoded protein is CASSQDSQGLYEQYF.

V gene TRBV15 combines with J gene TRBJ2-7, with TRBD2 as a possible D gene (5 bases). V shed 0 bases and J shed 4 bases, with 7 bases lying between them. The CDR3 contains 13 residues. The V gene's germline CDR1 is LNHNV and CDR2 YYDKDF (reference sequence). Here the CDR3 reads CATSRDRGYEQYF. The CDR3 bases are TGTGCCACCAGCAGAGATCGGGGATACGAGCAGTACTTC. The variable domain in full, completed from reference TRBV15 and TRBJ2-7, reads DAMVIQNPRYQVTQFGKPVTLSCSQTLNHNVMYWYQQKSSQAPKLLFHYYDKDFNNEADTPDNFQSRRPNTSFCFLDIRSPGLGDTAMYLCATSRDRGYEQYFGPGTRLTVT.

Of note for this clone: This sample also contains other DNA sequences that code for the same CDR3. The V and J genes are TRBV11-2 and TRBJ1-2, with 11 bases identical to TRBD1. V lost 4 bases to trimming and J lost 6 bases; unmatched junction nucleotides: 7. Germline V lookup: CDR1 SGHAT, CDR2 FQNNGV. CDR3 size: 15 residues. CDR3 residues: CASSSLDRGLNGYTF. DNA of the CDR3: TGTGCCAGCAGCTCTTTGGACAGGGGGCTCAATGGCTACACCTTC.

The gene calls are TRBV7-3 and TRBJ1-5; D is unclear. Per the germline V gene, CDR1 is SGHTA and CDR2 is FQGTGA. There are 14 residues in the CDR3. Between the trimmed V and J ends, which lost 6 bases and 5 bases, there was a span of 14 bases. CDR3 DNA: TGTGCCAGCAGGCATTATCGACACGATCAGCCCCAGCATTTT. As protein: CASRHYRHDQPQHF.

CDR3 coding DNA: TGTGCCAGCAGCGTAGGGGACAGGGTTAGTCGCAACACCGGGGAGCTGTTTTTT. Its protein product is CASSVGDRVSRNTGELFF. The rearrangement uses TRBV9 and TRBJ2-2; 9 bases are a match to TRBD1. The CDR3 is made up of 18 amino acids. Germline V gene data show CDR1 as SGDLS and CDR2 as YYNGEE. V shed 0 bases and J 2 bases; nucleotides not matched to a gene: 8.

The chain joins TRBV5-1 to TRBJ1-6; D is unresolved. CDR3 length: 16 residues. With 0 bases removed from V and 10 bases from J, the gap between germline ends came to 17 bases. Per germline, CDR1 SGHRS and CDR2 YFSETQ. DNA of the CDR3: TGCGCCAGCAGCTTGGGGTCCGCAGGTTCAGACTCACCCCTCCACTTT. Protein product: CASSLGSAGSDSPLHF.

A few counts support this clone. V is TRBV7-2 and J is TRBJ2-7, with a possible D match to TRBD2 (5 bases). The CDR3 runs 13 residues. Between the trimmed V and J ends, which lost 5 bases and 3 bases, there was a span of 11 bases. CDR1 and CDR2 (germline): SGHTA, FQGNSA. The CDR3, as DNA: TGTGCCAGCAGCCCTCCGGGGTTCTACGAGCAGTACTTC. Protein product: CASSPPGFYEQYF.

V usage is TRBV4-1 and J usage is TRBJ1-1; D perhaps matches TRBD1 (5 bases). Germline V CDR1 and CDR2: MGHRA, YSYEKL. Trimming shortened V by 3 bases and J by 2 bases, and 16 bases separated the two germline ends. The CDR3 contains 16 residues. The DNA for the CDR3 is TGCGCCAGCAGCCAGCCACGTAGGGGCCGTAACACTGAAGCTTTCTTT. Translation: CASSQPRRGRNTEAFF.

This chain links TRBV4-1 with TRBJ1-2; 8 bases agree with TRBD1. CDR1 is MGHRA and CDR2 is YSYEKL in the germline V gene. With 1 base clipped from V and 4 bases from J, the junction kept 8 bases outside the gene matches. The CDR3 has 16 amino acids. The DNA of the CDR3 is TGCGCCAGCAGCCAAGGGGAGACAGGGGCGGTCTATGGCTACACCTTC. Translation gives CASSQGETGAVYGYTF.

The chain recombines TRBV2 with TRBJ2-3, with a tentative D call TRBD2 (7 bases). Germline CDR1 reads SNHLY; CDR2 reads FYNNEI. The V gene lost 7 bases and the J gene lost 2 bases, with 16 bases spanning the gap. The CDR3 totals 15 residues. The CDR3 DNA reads TGTGCCAGCACCCGAGGGAGGGGGTTCACAGATACGCAGTATTTT. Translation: CASTRGRGFTDTQYF.

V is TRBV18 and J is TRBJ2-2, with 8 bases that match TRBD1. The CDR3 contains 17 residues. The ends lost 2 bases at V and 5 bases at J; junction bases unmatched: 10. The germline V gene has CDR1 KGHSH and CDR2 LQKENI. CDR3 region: CASSPSIGQGVTGELFF. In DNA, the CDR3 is TGTGCCAGCTCACCATCTATCGGACAGGGTGTAACCGGGGAGCTGTTTTTT.

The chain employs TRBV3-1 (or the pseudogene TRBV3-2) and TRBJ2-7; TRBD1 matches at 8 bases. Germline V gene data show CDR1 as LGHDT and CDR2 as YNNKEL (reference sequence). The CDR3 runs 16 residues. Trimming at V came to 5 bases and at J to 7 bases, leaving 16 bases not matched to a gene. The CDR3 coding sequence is TGTGCCAGCAGCTTACAAAGGACAGGGAGCCCGGGGGAGCAGTACTTC. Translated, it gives CASSLQRTGSPGEQYF.